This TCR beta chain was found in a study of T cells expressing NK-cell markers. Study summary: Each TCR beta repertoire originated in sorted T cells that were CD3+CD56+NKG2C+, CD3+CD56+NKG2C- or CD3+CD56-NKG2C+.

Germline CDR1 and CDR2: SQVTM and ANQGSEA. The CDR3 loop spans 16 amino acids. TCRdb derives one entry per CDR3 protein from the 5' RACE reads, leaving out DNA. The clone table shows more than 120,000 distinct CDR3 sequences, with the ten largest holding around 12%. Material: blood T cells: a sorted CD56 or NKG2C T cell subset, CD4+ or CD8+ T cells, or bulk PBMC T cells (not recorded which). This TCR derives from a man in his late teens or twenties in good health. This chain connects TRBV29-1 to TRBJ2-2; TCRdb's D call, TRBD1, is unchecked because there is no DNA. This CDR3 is CSVELVDRGTTGELFF.